Given below is one T cell receptor beta chain in context. Its antigen is not known. The V gene's germline CDR1 is MGHDK and CDR2 SYGVNS. CDR3 length: 16 residues. V lost 4 bases and J 0 bases, leaving 12 bases between the germline ends. Measured with immunoSEQ multiplex PCR; TCRdb has only the in-frame clones, and not every one. The data show about 47,000 clones, around 80% seen once. The data were obtained in a study of T cell responses to AZD1222 COVID-19 vaccine. Findings of the study overall: There were repertoire samples only from the period after the peak T cell response. Reports say nearly half of spike-specific TCRs go after unmutated variant regions. When two AZD1222 doses had been given, Spike-specific TCR breadth and depth rose.

Sequenced material: peripheral blood, taken on day 0 of MenACWY control vaccination. The chain is built from TRBV25-1 and TRBJ2-2, with D maybe TRBD2 (5 bases). The clonotype originates from an adult in good health. The chain's CDR3 is CASSVSGTANTGELFF. CDR3 sequence (DNA): TGTGCCAGCAGTGTAAGCGGCACCGCGAACACCGGGGAGCTGTTTTTT.